This is a list of T cell receptor beta chains from one sample in a study of OX40 agonist ivuxolimab in advanced cancers. Measured with immunoSEQ multiplex PCR; TCRdb has only the in-frame clones, and not every one. The sample yields 92,000 or so clones, around 80% seen once. The sequenced sample was CD4+ or CD8+ T cells sorted from blood, obtained in a trial of the OX40 agonist ivuxolimab. Receptors were obtained from an adult with an advanced solid tumor such as melanoma, head and neck, liver or kidney cancer. CDR3s include the opening cysteine and the closing phenylalanine or tryptophan. Fields, in order: CDR3 DNA, CDR3 protein, V gene, clone size, D gene, J gene. A D gene is named only where the DNA matches it firmly. Clone size, where shown, is once, few, many, or a class for clones that have expanded.

DNA: TGTGCCAGCAGCTTAGGCAGGACGGTTTATGGCTACACCTTC
CDR3: CASSLGRTVYGYTF
V: TRBV7-8
size: NA
D: NA
J: TRBJ1-2

DNA: TGCGCCATTCACAGGGGCCCCTACGAGCAGTACTTC
CDR3: CAIHRGPYEQYF
V: TRBV5-1
size: NA
D: TRBD1
J: TRBJ2-7

DNA: TGCGCCAGCAGCCAAGCGACAGTTGCAACTAATGAAAAACTGTTTTTT
CDR3: CASSQATVATNEKLFF
V: TRBV4-1
size: NA
D: NA
J: TRBJ1-4

DNA: TGTGCAATCGGATACAATGAGCAGTTCTTC
CDR3: CAIGYNEQFF
V: TRBV10-3
size: few
D: NA
J: TRBJ2-1

DNA: TGTGCCAGCAGCCCAGGGTCGCGGGCCAACGTCCTGACTTTC
CDR3: CASSPGSRANVLTF
V: TRBV6-5
size: NA
D: NA
J: TRBJ2-6

DNA: TGTGCCAGCTCACCGCTCGGACGGTCTGGAAACACCATATATTTT
CDR3: CASSPLGRSGNTIYF
V: TRBV18
size: few
D: NA
J: TRBJ1-3

DNA: TGTGCCAGCAGGACCCTGGCTGAAGCTTTCTTT
CDR3: CASRTLAEAFF
V: TRBV6-5
size: once
D: NA
J: TRBJ1-1

DNA: TGTGCCAGCAGCTCCCGGACTAGCGGGAGGTCCCCAGATACGCAGTATTTT
CDR3: CASSSRTSGRSPDTQYF
V: TRBV7-6
size: NA
D: TRBD2
J: TRBJ2-3

DNA: TGTGCCAGCAGCCCTACTCCTCGCACGACTAGTTACCTCTTTAATGAGCAGTTCTTC
CDR3: CASSPTPRTTSYLFNEQFF
V: TRBV5-6
size: NA
D: NA
J: TRBJ2-1

DNA: TGTGCCAGCAGATCCAAGGTGGGCCGGACCACAGATACGCAGTATTTT
CDR3: CASRSKVGRTTDTQYF
V: TRBV11-2
size: NA
D: NA
J: TRBJ2-3

DNA: TGTGCCAGCAGCCCCCGGACAGGGGCTAGAGGAAACACCATATATTTT
CDR3: CASSPRTGARGNTIYF
V: TRBV9
size: NA
D: TRBD1
J: TRBJ1-3

DNA: TGTGCCAGCAGCTTGCGGGAGTCTGTCACAGATACGCAGTATTTT
CDR3: CASSLRESVTDTQYF
V: TRBV11-1
size: NA
D: TRBD2
J: TRBJ2-3

DNA: TGTGCCAGCAGTCCAGGGATACCTTCGAGCGAGCAGTACTTC
CDR3: CASSPGIPSSEQYF
V: TRBV6-6
size: once
D: NA
J: TRBJ2-7

DNA: TGTGCCAGCAGTCTTAATACCGGCACAGATACGCAGTATTTT
CDR3: CASSLNTGTDTQYF
V: TRBV5-4
size: NA
D: NA
J: TRBJ2-3

DNA: TGTGCCAGCAGCTTAACAACCGGGACAGCGCGGAACACCATATATTTT
CDR3: CASSLTTGTARNTIYF
V: TRBV11-2
size: NA
D: TRBD1
J: TRBJ1-3

DNA: TGCGCCAGCAGTGGGGGACAGGGACCTCTATCGGGGACCGGGGAGCTGTTTTTT
CDR3: CASSGGQGPLSGTGELFF
V: TRBV10-1
size: NA
D: TRBD1
J: TRBJ2-2

DNA: TGTGCCAGCTCACTTCGGACAGGGGCCCTCACTGAAGCTTTCTTT
CDR3: CASSLRTGALTEAFF
V: TRBV18
size: NA
D: TRBD1
J: TRBJ1-1

DNA: TGTGCCAACGGCCTAGCGGGGCCCACAGATACGCAGTATTTT
CDR3: CANGLAGPTDTQYF
V: TRBV6-4
size: NA
D: TRBD2
J: TRBJ2-3

DNA: TGTGCCAGCAGTTTATCGCCAGCGGGAGAAAGAGAGCAGTACTTC
CDR3: CASSLSPAGEREQYF
V: TRBV27
size: NA
D: TRBD2
J: TRBJ2-7

DNA: TGTGCCAGCAGCTTAGAAGGGAAATCACCCCTCCACTTT
CDR3: CASSLEGKSPLHF
V: TRBV7-9
size: NA
D: NA
J: TRBJ1-6

DNA: TGTGCCAGCAGTGAGACAGGGAGTCCCTACGAGCAGTACTTC
CDR3: CASSETGSPYEQYF
V: TRBV6-1
size: NA
D: TRBD1
J: TRBJ2-7

DNA: TGTGCCAGCAGCCTAGCCCCCCAGGGGGTTCGTGAGGAGACCCAGTACTTC
CDR3: CASSLAPQGVREETQYF
V: TRBV7-9
size: NA
D: TRBD1
J: TRBJ2-5

DNA: TGTGCCAGCAGCCAAGAGGGGAGCAGGGGCTACGAGCAGTACTTC
CDR3: CASSQEGSRGYEQYF
V: TRBV7-9
size: few
D: NA
J: TRBJ2-7

DNA: TGTGCCAGCAGTGCATACTACGAGCAGTACTTC
CDR3: CASSAYYEQYF
V: TRBV2
size: NA
D: NA
J: TRBJ2-7

DNA: TGTGCCAGCAGCTTTTTTCCTGATGCGGACCATCCTAGAAATTCACCCCTCCACTTT
CDR3: CASSFFPDADHPRNSPLHF
V: TRBV11-3
size: NA
D: NA
J: TRBJ1-6

DNA: TGTGCCAGCAGCGTATGGGCAGAATACAATGAGCAGTTCTTC
CDR3: CASSVWAEYNEQFF
V: TRBV9
size: once
D: NA
J: TRBJ2-1

DNA: TGTGCCAGCAGTGAAAACGCAGTCCTTGAAGCTTTCTTT
CDR3: CASSENAVLEAFF
V: TRBV6-1
size: NA
D: NA
J: TRBJ1-1